These 31 T cell receptor beta chains were all obtained from the same sample, sequenced in a study of shared clonotypes between healthy human individuals. Sequenced by immunoSEQ multiplex PCR; TCRdb stores in-frame clones only, minus some. This repertoire shows about 500,000 clones, roughly 80% found once; its top ten account for approximately 12%. Sequenced material: PBMCs. The receptors come from a woman between 35 and 50 years old in good health. Some clones in this sample may be carry-over from other donors' samples.

The chain is built from TRBV28 and TRBJ2-6; TRBD1 agrees at 8 bases. CDR3 length: 17 amino acids. Looked up from germline, CDR1 is MDHEN and CDR2 is SYDVKM. The V segment lost 4 bases and the J segment 0 bases; nucleotides outside the gene matches: 5. The CDR3 DNA follows: TGTGCCAGCAGTTACCTGGGACAGGCCTCTGGGGCCAACGTCCTGACTTTC. It is translated as CASSYLGQASGANVLTF.

The chain links TRBV9 to TRBJ2-2; 8 bases agree with TRBD1. From germline, CDR1 is SGDLS and CDR2 YYNGEE. V gave up 2 bases and J gave up 0 bases; unmatched junction bases: 0. The CDR3 runs 15 residues. DNA for the CDR3: TGTGCCAGCAGCGTGGACAGGGCGAACACCGGGGAGCTGTTTTTT. Its translation is CASSVDRANTGELFF.

The genes are TRBV19 and TRBJ1-3, with D tentatively TRBD1 (5 bases). The CDR3 consists of 15 residues. Trimming pared 3 bases from V and 2 bases from J, leaving 11 bases between. CDR1 is LNHDA and CDR2 is SQIVND in the germline V gene (reference sequence). CDR3 nucleotide sequence: TGTGCCAGTAGTATCCCAGGGTCGGCTGGAAACACCATATATTTT. Translation: CASSIPGSAGNTIYF. The full variable domain, rest sourced from reference TRBV19 and TRBJ1-3, is DGGITQSPKYLFRKEGQNVTLSCEQNLNHDAMYWYRQDPGQGLRLIYYSQIVNDFQKGDIAEGYSVSREKKESFPLTVTSAQKNPTAFYLCASSIPGSAGNTIYFGEGSWLTVV.

The chain joins TRBV28 to TRBJ2-1, with 10 bases aligning to TRBD2. This CDR3 has 15 amino acids. V lost 6 bases to trimming and J lost 8 bases; unmatched junction nucleotides: 10. Germline CDR1 and CDR2: MDHEN and SYDVKM. The CDR3 loop is CASSVPSGSMDEQFF. Here the CDR3 DNA reads TGTGCCAGCAGCGTACCTAGCGGGAGCATGGATGAGCAGTTCTTC.

The CDR3 reads CASSQDRDYYNEQFF. In DNA form, the CDR3 reads TGCGCCAGCAGCCAAGATAGGGACTACTACAATGAGCAGTTCTTC. The rearrangement uses TRBV4-3 and TRBJ2-1; 7 nucleotides align to TRBD2. Per the germline V gene, CDR1 is LGHNA and CDR2 is YSLEER. Trimming cost V 0 bases and J 3 bases; bases outside gene matches: 2. The CDR3 covers 15 residues.

This clone was seen repeatedly, ten times or more. This CDR3 is also generated by other DNA sequences in the sample. The chain links TRBV30 to TRBJ2-7, with unresolved D. Deletions cut 1 base from V and 2 bases from J, with 3 bases between. Germline V CDR1 and CDR2: GTSNPN, SVGIG (reference sequence). The CDR3 runs 11 residues. This CDR3 is CAWSGTYEQYF. The DNA of the CDR3 is TGTGCCTGGAGTGGCACCTACGAGCAGTACTTC.

This rearrangement joins TRBV29-1 to TRBJ2-1, with TRBD2 as a possible D gene (6 bases). The CDR3 totals 15 residues. V lost 3 bases to trimming and J lost 5 bases, with 17 bases between them. Germline V gene sequence: CDR1 SQVTM, CDR2 ANQGSEA. The CDR3 loop reads CSVDHTTSWNNEQFF. Here the CDR3 DNA reads TGCAGCGTTGACCATACTACTAGCTGGAACAATGAGCAGTTCTTC.

The count of this clone is one. The chain has TRBV5-4 and TRBJ2-5; 8 positions match TRBD1. Trimming cost V 4 bases and J 5 bases; bases outside gene matches: 4. The CDR3 is made up of 13 amino acids. Germline-derived CDR1 and CDR2 are SGHNT and YYREEE (reference sequence). CDR3 sequence (DNA): TGTGCCAGCAGCCGGACAGGGTTGGAGACCCAGTACTTC. Protein sequence: CASSRTGLETQYF.

The V gene is TRBV9, the J gene TRBJ2-3; 7 bases are a match to TRBD2. This CDR3 contains 14 residues. V lost 7 bases and J lost 2; bases outside the gene matches: 7. Germline V lookup: CDR1 SGDLS, CDR2 YYNGEE. The CDR3 region is CASGTSANTDTQYF. CDR3 nucleotides: TGTGCCAGCGGCACTAGCGCGAACACAGATACGCAGTATTTT.

The chain is built from TRBV29-1 and TRBJ1-2; D is undetermined. The CDR3 has 11 amino acids. Germline lookup yields CDR1 SQVTM and CDR2 ANQGSEA. V was trimmed by 8 bases and J by 8 bases, leaving 15 bases between them. This chain's CDR3 is CSLWDLGGYTF. In DNA form, the CDR3 reads TGCAGCCTGTGGGATTTGGGCGGCTACACCTTC.

The rearrangement uses TRBV10-3 and TRBJ2-1, with D possibly TRBD2 on 5 matching bases. CDR3 size: 16 residues. In germline, CDR1 is ENHRY, CDR2 SYGVKD. Trimming cost V 1 base and J 8 bases, with 18 bases left between them. The CDR3 DNA reads as TGTGCCATCAGTGAGTGGGCGGGCCCCCCCCAGGATGAGCAGTTCTTC. Protein: CAISEWAGPPQDEQFF.

This clone was counted between two and nine times. The CDR3 DNA is TGTGCCTGGAGTGCGGGGGGCCCGGAGGGGATTTCACCCCTCCACTTT. Its translation is CAWSAGGPEGISPLHF. This chain links TRBV30 with TRBJ1-6, with D maybe TRBD1 (6 bases). This CDR3 is built from 16 residues. CDR1 and CDR2 (germline): GTSNPN, SVGIG (reference sequence). V gave up 1 base and J gave up 9 bases, with 19 bases separating them. Full variable domain (outside the CDR3, taken from reference TRBV30 and TRBJ1-6): SQTIHQWPATLVQPVGSPLSLECTVEGTSNPNLYWYRQAAGRGLQLLFYSVGIGQISSEVPQNLSASRPQDRQFILSSKKLLLSDSGFYLCAWSAGGPEGISPLHFGNGTRLTVT.

The sample holds a few counts of this clone. J is TRBJ1-4 and V is TRBV30, with 8 bases matching TRBD1. Losses at the gene ends were 4 bases for V and 6 bases for J; bases not matched to a gene: 7. This CDR3 region has 14 residues. The germline CDR1 and CDR2 sequences are GTSNPN and SVGIG (reference sequence). CDR3: CAWTDRGRDEKLFF. CDR3 coding DNA: TGTGCCTGGACCGACAGGGGACGGGATGAAAAACTGTTTTTT.

The gene calls are TRBV7-3 and TRBJ2-7; TRBD2 aligns across 7 bases. V shed 5 bases and J 7 bases; nucleotides not matched to a gene: 17. The CDR3 sequence is 16 residues long. Germline-derived CDR1 and CDR2 are SGHTA and FQGTGA. CDR3 loop: CASSPTGSPSAGEQYF. DNA for the CDR3: TGTGCCAGCAGCCCAACCGGGAGTCCCTCAGCGGGGGAGCAGTACTTC.

There are a few counts of this clone. This rearrangement joins TRBV5-6 to TRBJ2-1; TRBD2 agrees at 9 bases. Trimming cost V 2 bases and J 7 bases; bases outside gene matches: 13. Per germline, CDR1 SGHDT and CDR2 YYEEEE. CDR3 length equals 17 residues. The CDR3 here is CASSFFSGTSKVNEQFF. Written as DNA, the CDR3 is TGTGCCAGCAGCTTCTTCTCCGGGACTAGCAAAGTGAATGAGCAGTTCTTC.

The gene calls are TRBV5-4 and TRBJ2-7; D call uncertain. Germline assignment: CDR1 SGHNT and CDR2 YYREEE (reference sequence). Trimming removed 1 base at V and 4 bases at J, with 6 bases between. The CDR3 is 12 residues long. CDR3 sequence reads: CASSLPGYEQYF. The CDR3 coding sequence is TGTGCCAGCAGCTTGCCCGGGTACGAGCAGTACTTC.

The V call is TRBV7-9, the J call TRBJ1-4; 8 nucleotides align to TRBD1. The J segment lost 6 bases and the V segment lost 3 bases, leaving 3 bases of the junction unmatched. The CDR3 loop spans 14 amino acids. Germline V CDR1 and CDR2: SEHNR, FQNEAQ (reference sequence). The chain's CDR3 is CASSFTGGDEKLFF. The CDR3 DNA follows: TGTGCCAGCAGCTTCACAGGGGGGGATGAAAAACTGTTTTTT. Filled out from reference TRBV7-9 and TRBJ1-4, the complete variable domain reads DTGVSQNPRHKITKRGQNVTFRCDPISEHNRLYWYRQTLGQGPEFLTYFQNEAQLEKSRLLSDRFSAERPKGSFSTLEIQRTEQGDSAMYLCASSFTGGDEKLFFGSGTQLSVL.

In the case of this clone: A read error is possible here, since a much larger clone lies one base away. This CDR3 is also generated by other DNA sequences in the sample. The chain is built from TRBV10-3 and TRBJ1-5; TRBD1 is a possible D gene (5 bases). The CDR3 is 13 amino acids. Germline values: CDR1 ENHRY, CDR2 SYGVKD. CDR3 loop: CAISWDSNQPQHF. Written as DNA, the CDR3 is TGCGCCATCAGCTGGGACAGCAATCAGCCCCAGCATTTT.

This clone was recorded once. This chain links TRBV27 with TRBJ1-4, with D uncertain. Germline V gene lookup returns CDR1 MNHEY and CDR2 SMNVEV (reference sequence). Trimming took 4 bases from V and 0 from J, leaving 12 bases between them. This CDR3 is built from 16 residues. CDR3 region: CASSSAGSATNEKLFF. CDR3 DNA sequence: TGTGCCAGCAGTTCCGCGGGATCTGCAACTAATGAAAAACTGTTTTTT.

Note on this clone: This likely stems from a read error, as it lies one base from a far larger clone. This chain's CDR3 is CASSGSSGDYNEQFF. The CDR3 bases are TGTGCCAGCAGTGGCTCTAGCGGGGACTACAATGAGCAGTTCTTC. The V and J genes are TRBV6-4 and TRBJ2-1; 9 positions match TRBD2. With V trimmed by 4 bases and J by 3 bases, 4 bases remained unmatched. Germline assignment: CDR1 MRHNA and CDR2 SNTAGT. The CDR3 loop spans 15 amino acids.

This clone was picked up many times. In DNA, the CDR3 is TGTGCCAGCAGCTTAGGAGGGGTTAGCGAGCAGTACTTC. Translating gives CASSLGGVSEQYF. The chain has TRBV7-9 and TRBJ2-7; D might be TRBD1 or TRBD2, each matching 5 bases. The germline V gene has CDR1 SEHNR and CDR2 FQNEAQ (reference sequence). Trimming took 1 base from V and 6 from J, leaving 10 bases between them. CDR3 length: 13 residues. The full variable domain, its missing parts supplied by reference TRBV7-9 and TRBJ2-7, is DTGVSQNPRHKITKRGQNVTFRCDPISEHNRLYWYRQTLGQGPEFLTYFQNEAQLEKSRLLSDRFSAERPKGSFSTLEIQRTEQGDSAMYLCASSLGGVSEQYFGPGTRLTVT.

Notes on this clone: Its ends do not fully match the called genes, so a read error is possible. V is TRBV30 and J is TRBJ1-3; the D is unclear. CDR3 size: 14 residues. Germline CDR1 GTSNPN, CDR2 SVGIG (reference sequence). The DNA for the CDR3 is TGTGCCTGGTTGAGGTCGCGCTCTGGAAACACCGTATATTTT. As protein: CAWLRSRSGNTVYF.

The chain links TRBV5-6 to TRBJ2-2, with TRBD2 identical over 10 bases. CDR3 length: 16 amino acids. Germline V gene sequence: CDR1 SGHDT, CDR2 YYEEEE. Trimming cost V 4 bases and J 6 bases; bases outside gene matches: 9. The CDR3 loop is CASSPRASGSSGELFF. The CDR3 DNA is TGTGCCAGCAGCCCGCGGGCTAGCGGGAGTTCCGGGGAGCTGTTTTTT.

The rearrangement uses TRBV5-1 and TRBJ1-3; D may be TRBD1 (5 bases). Trimming took 0 bases from V and 4 from J, leaving 8 bases between them. The CDR3 consists of 14 residues. Germline assignment: CDR1 SGHRS and CDR2 YFSETQ. The CDR3 loop reads CASSLGREGNTIYF. The CDR3 coding sequence is TGCGCCAGCAGCTTGGGCAGGGAGGGAAACACCATATATTTT.

The J gene is TRBJ1-2, the V gene TRBV9; 8 positions agree with TRBD1. The V segment lost 0 bases and the J segment 4 bases; nucleotides outside the gene matches: 8. This CDR3 has 16 amino acids. CDR1 is SGDLS, CDR2 YYNGEE, per germline. The CDR3 protein is CASSVVGTGPLYGYTF. CDR3 sequence (DNA): TGTGCCAGCAGCGTAGTTGGGACAGGACCCCTCTATGGCTACACCTTC.

There are many counts of this clone. Distinct nucleotide sequences in the sample also encode this CDR3. V gene TRBV18 combines with J gene TRBJ1-2; a possible D gene is TRBD1 (6 bases). The CDR3 is made up of 15 amino acids. V lost 2 bases to trimming and J lost 6 bases, with 16 bases between them. Per the germline V gene, CDR1 is KGHSH and CDR2 is LQKENI. CDR3 in amino acids: CASSPAGGRADGYTF. The DNA of the CDR3 is TGTGCCAGCTCACCAGCGGGGGGCAGAGCAGATGGCTACACCTTC.

This clone was seen ten or more times. Within the sample, other DNA sequences also encode this same CDR3. This chain uses TRBV5-4 with TRBJ2-7; tentative D call: TRBD2 (7 bases). The CDR3 contains 14 residues. Between the trimmed V and J ends, which lost 4 bases and 3 bases, there was a span of 14 bases. Looked up from germline, CDR1 is SGHNT and CDR2 is YYREEE (reference sequence). The CDR3 is CASSREGGNYEQYF. CDR3 coding DNA: TGTGCCAGCAGCCGCGAGGGGGGGAACTACGAGCAGTACTTC.

The V gene is TRBV28, the J gene TRBJ1-2; 9 bases agree with TRBD1. V lost 11 bases, J lost 2 bases, and 9 bases stayed unmatched. Germline V gene sequence: CDR1 MDHEN, CDR2 SYDVKM. The CDR3 is 14 amino acids. The CDR3 sequence: CACEQGAGNYGYTF. The CDR3 nucleotides are TGTGCCTGCGAACAGGGGGCGGGAAACTATGGCTACACCTTC.

The chain joins TRBV29-1 to TRBJ2-1; no clear D gene. Trimming removed 7 bases at V and 9 bases at J, with 19 bases between. Per germline, CDR1 SQVTM and CDR2 ANQGSEA. The CDR3 contains 13 residues. The CDR3 loop is CSAPQVGNSEQFF. The DNA for the CDR3 is TGCAGCGCACCTCAGGTTGGGAACTCTGAGCAGTTCTTC.

V usage is TRBV2 and J usage is TRBJ2-3; TRBD2 matches 10 bases. This CDR3 spans 16 amino acids. CDR1 SNHLY and CDR2 FYNNEI come from the germline V gene. Trimming removed 4 bases from V and 7 bases from J; junction bases left unmatched: 11. CDR3 region: CASSGSTAGGTYTQYF. CDR3 DNA sequence: TGTGCCAGCAGTGGGTCCACAGCGGGGGGGACGTATACGCAGTATTTT.

The genes are TRBV19 and TRBJ2-7, with D tentatively TRBD2 (6 bases). V was trimmed by 2 bases and J by 4 bases, leaving 12 bases between them. The CDR3 length is 14 residues. From germline, CDR1 is LNHDA and CDR2 SQIVND (reference sequence). CDR3 in DNA: TGTGCCAGTAGTATAAGGGACTTTCCTTACGAGCAGTACTTC. Protein sequence: CASSIRDFPYEQYF.